This is a list of T cell receptor beta chains from one sample in a study of beta chain features in type 1 diabetes. Some clones are missing from TCRdb's copy, which holds only in-frame ones; the method was immunoSEQ multiplex PCR. Among 600,000 or so clones listed, 9.5% to 15% were seen once. Sequencing was carried out using naive CD4+ T cells from blood. These receptor sequences come from a man aged 30 to 45 with type 1 diabetes. CDR3s include the opening cysteine and the closing phenylalanine or tryptophan. A D gene is named only where the DNA matches it firmly. Part of the rows lack a size; the others show once, few, many or a class for expanded clones.

V: TRBV5-1
D: TRBD1
J: TRBJ2-3
size: -
DNA: TGCGCCAGCAGCTCCCGGGACAGGGATAGGGATACGCAGTATTTT
CDR3: CASSSRDRDRDTQYF

V: TRBV29-1
D: -
J: TRBJ2-1
size: few
DNA: TGCAGCGTCGCAGGGTTCAATGAGCAGTTCTTC
CDR3: CSVAGFNEQFF

V: TRBV7-2
D: -
J: TRBJ1-3
size: -
DNA: TGTGCCAGCAGCCCGTGGACAGCTGGAAACACCATATATTTT
CDR3: CASSPWTAGNTIYF

V: TRBV10-3
D: -
J: TRBJ1-2
size: -
DNA: TGTGCCATCAGCCTAGACTCGGAGGAGGGACGGGGCTACACCTTC
CDR3: CAISLDSEEGRGYTF

V: TRBV6-5
D: TRBD1
J: TRBJ1-6
size: -
DNA: TGTGCCAGCAGTTACACCCGACAGGGGCCGGGCGCGCCCCTCCACTTT
CDR3: CASSYTRQGPGAPLHF

V: TRBV10-3
D: -
J: TRBJ1-1
size: -
DNA: TGTGCCACCGGACCAGGGAACACTGAAGCTTTCTTT
CDR3: CATGPGNTEAFF

V: TRBV7-8
D: -
J: TRBJ2-4
size: -
DNA: TGTGCCAGCAGCTTAACGATCGTGGCAGCCCTAGCCAAAAACATTCAGTACTTC
CDR3: CASSLTIVAALAKNIQYF

V: TRBV5-1
D: TRBD2
J: TRBJ2-2
size: few
DNA: TGCGCCAGCAGCTTGGCACTAGCGAGCACCGGGGAGCTGTTTTTT
CDR3: CASSLALASTGELFF

V: TRBV7-9
D: TRBD1
J: TRBJ1-6
size: -
DNA: TGTGCCAGCAGCCCGGGACAGGGGAAACTCCACTTT
CDR3: CASSPGQGKLHF

V: TRBV7-9
D: -
J: TRBJ2-3
size: few
DNA: TGTGCCAGCAGCTTAGCCGATACGCAGTATTTT
CDR3: CASSLADTQYF

V: TRBV19
D: -
J: TRBJ1-4
size: -
DNA: TGTGCCACAGCCCCCTCGGCGAGTGAAAAACTGTTTTTT
CDR3: CATAPSASEKLFF

V: TRBV30
D: -
J: TRBJ1-2
size: few
DNA: TGTGCCTGGAGTGCGGGCGGCTATGGCTACACCTTC
CDR3: CAWSAGGYGYTF

V: TRBV2
D: -
J: TRBJ1-3
size: -
DNA: TGTGCCAGCAGTGAAGCGCCAGGGGCTGGAAACACCATATATTTT
CDR3: CASSEAPGAGNTIYF

V: TRBV19
D: -
J: TRBJ2-7
size: -
DNA: TGTGCCAGTAGTATGCTTCCAGGCGGCTACGAGCAGTACTTC
CDR3: CASSMLPGGYEQYF

V: TRBV23-1
D: -
J: TRBJ1-5
size: -
DNA: TGCGCCAGCAGTCAAGGTGGGACGAAAAGGCATAGCAATCAGCCCCAGCATTTT
CDR3: CASSQGGTKRHSNQPQHF

V: TRBV5-1
D: -
J: TRBJ1-1
size: few
DNA: TGCGCCAGCAGCCTGGGGACACTCCCGAACACTGAAGCTTTCTTT
CDR3: CASSLGTLPNTEAFF

V: TRBV18
D: TRBD1
J: TRBJ2-7
size: few
DNA: TGTGCCAGCTCACCGCCGGGGACAGTCCACGAGCAGTACTTC
CDR3: CASSPPGTVHEQYF

V: TRBV11-2
D: -
J: TRBJ2-3
size: -
DNA: TGTGCCAGCAGTTCCCAGGTAGATACGCAGTATTTT
CDR3: CASSSQVDTQYF

V: TRBV7-2
D: -
J: TRBJ2-1
size: -
DNA: TGTGCCAGCAGCCCAGGGCTGCAACCCTACAATGAGCAGTTCTTC
CDR3: CASSPGLQPYNEQFF

V: TRBV7-2
D: TRBD2
J: TRBJ2-7
size: -
DNA: TGTGCCAGCAGCACACTAGCGGGGGGGCCGGAAGAGCAGTACTTC
CDR3: CASSTLAGGPEEQYF

V: TRBV2
D: -
J: TRBJ1-1
size: few
DNA: TGTGCCAGCAGCCTTGACCTTAACACTGAAGCTTTCTTT
CDR3: CASSLDLNTEAFF

V: TRBV28
D: TRBD1
J: TRBJ2-5
size: -
DNA: TGTGCCAGCAGCCCCGACAGGGCTTCACAAGAGACCCAGTACTTC
CDR3: CASSPDRASQETQYF

V: TRBV19
D: -
J: TRBJ1-1
size: few
DNA: TGTGCCAGTCGCGACCTCATGAACACTGAAGCTTTCTTT
CDR3: CASRDLMNTEAFF

V: TRBV5-1
D: -
J: TRBJ2-6
size: -
DNA: TGCGCCAGCAGCCAAAACGAAGGGCCCTCTGGGGCCAACGTCCTGACTTTC
CDR3: CASSQNEGPSGANVLTF

V: TRBV27
D: -
J: TRBJ1-6
size: -
DNA: TGTGCCAGCAGCAACGACGGGGTAAGAGGTTCACCCCTCCACTTT
CDR3: CASSNDGVRGSPLHF

V: TRBV5-1
D: TRBD1
J: TRBJ1-2
size: -
DNA: TGCGCCAGCAGCTTGGACGGGACAGCCTTCTATGGCTACACCTTC
CDR3: CASSLDGTAFYGYTF

V: TRBV14
D: -
J: TRBJ1-5
size: -
DNA: TGTGCCAGCAGCCAAGGAGGACGCAATCAGCCCCAGCATTTT
CDR3: CASSQGGRNQPQHF

V: TRBV19
D: -
J: TRBJ1-5
size: few
DNA: TGTGCCAGTAGTACGACAGGCGGCAATCAGCCCCAGCATTTT
CDR3: CASSTTGGNQPQHF

V: TRBV5-1
D: TRBD1
J: TRBJ2-5
size: -
DNA: TGCGCCAGCAGCCCCGGGACAGTAGGAGAGACCCAGTACTTC
CDR3: CASSPGTVGETQYF

V: TRBV7-2
D: TRBD2
J: TRBJ2-7
size: -
DNA: TGTGCCAGCAGCCTCGTAGCGGGTTACGAGCAGTACTTC
CDR3: CASSLVAGYEQYF

V: TRBV28
D: -
J: TRBJ1-6
size: few
DNA: TGTGCCAGCAGTTTAACCGTAGGATATAATTCACCCCTCCACTTT
CDR3: CASSLTVGYNSPLHF

V: TRBV2
D: -
J: TRBJ2-7
size: few
DNA: TGTGCCAGCATGCAGACCTCCTACGAGCAGTACTTC
CDR3: CASMQTSYEQYF

V: TRBV10-3
D: -
J: TRBJ2-2
size: few
DNA: TGTGCCACCCTCGGGCCTTTGGGCACCGGGGAGCTGTTTTTT
CDR3: CATLGPLGTGELFF

V: TRBV13
D: -
J: TRBJ2-1
size: -
DNA: TGTGCCAGCAGCTTAACGATGATGGGTAGAGCAGGCGACCCGTACAATGAGCAGTTCTTC
CDR3: CASSLTMMGRAGDPYNEQFF

V: TRBV30
D: TRBD2
J: TRBJ2-4
size: few
DNA: TGTGCCTGGAGTGTAAGCGGGACGACGAAAAACATTCAGTACTTC
CDR3: CAWSVSGTTKNIQYF

V: TRBV4-2
D: -
J: TRBJ1-1
size: few
DNA: TGTGCCAGCAGCCCGGGACTCCCCCGTGGGACTGAAGCTTTCTTT
CDR3: CASSPGLPRGTEAFF

V: TRBV4-3
D: TRBD1
J: TRBJ1-4
size: few
DNA: TGCGCCAGCAGCCAATCGGACAGGGCTAATGAAAAACTGTTTTTT
CDR3: CASSQSDRANEKLFF

V: TRBV9
D: -
J: TRBJ2-4
size: few
DNA: TGTGCCAGCAGCGTAGCCCCGCTGGGAAACATTCAGTACTTC
CDR3: CASSVAPLGNIQYF

V: TRBV2
D: -
J: TRBJ2-1
size: -
DNA: TGTGCCAGCAGTGAACGGTTCCACCTGGGCAACAATGAGCAGTTCTTC
CDR3: CASSERFHLGNNEQFF

V: TRBV29-1
D: -
J: TRBJ1-2
size: few
DNA: TGCAGCGTTCATTTCCGGGACATTGGTGGAAATGGCTACACCTTC
CDR3: CSVHFRDIGGNGYTF

V: TRBV7-9
D: -
J: TRBJ1-5
size: -
DNA: TGTGCCAGCAGCTTAGGGACTTATCAGCCCCAGCATTTT
CDR3: CASSLGTYQPQHF

V: TRBV9
D: -
J: TRBJ2-5
size: few
DNA: TGTGCCAGCAGCGTATCAGGGAGGGAGACCCAGTACTTC
CDR3: CASSVSGRETQYF

V: TRBV19
D: TRBD1
J: TRBJ1-5
size: -
DNA: TGTGCCAGTAGTCCCCCAGACAGGGGCAATCAGCCCCAGCATTTT
CDR3: CASSPPDRGNQPQHF

V: TRBV2
D: -
J: TRBJ2-3
size: few
DNA: TGTGCCGGGGCGAAGGCAGATACGCAGTATTTT
CDR3: CAGAKADTQYF